This T cell receptor beta chain is drawn from a study of shared clonotypes between healthy human individuals. Naive CD8 populations comprised CD45RO-negative cells positively selected for CCR7, excluding terminally differentiated effector memory CD45RA+ cells. Comment on this clone: The antigen is unknown.

Assay: immunoSEQ multiplex PCR; the TCRdb copy retains only in-frame clones and omits some. The sample comprises about 1,800,000 clones, about 95% of which are singletons, and 0.9% to 1.5% rests with the top ten. Study results and caveats: About 5% of naive CD4 clonotypes were shared across a handful of donors.

This CDR3 has 15 residues. Germline CDR1 and CDR2: MNHEY and SVGAGI. V gave up 6 bases and J gave up 0 bases, with 14 bases separating them. The chain recombines TRBV6-5 with TRBJ1-2; possible D gene TRBD1, 6 bases. This TCR was sampled from a man aged 18 to 29 in good health. The sample consisted of naive CD8+ T cells sorted from blood. CDR3 residues: CASSFGQRTNYGYTF. CDR3 sequence (DNA): TGTGCCAGCAGCTTCGGACAGAGAACTAACTATGGCTACACCTTC.